The count of the clone carrying this T cell receptor beta chain is one. Its antigen is not identified. At one end the junction does not follow the germline gene, possibly because of a read error. The CDR3 has 16 amino acids. Germline V gene sequence: CDR1 SEHNR, CDR2 FQNEAQ (reference sequence). The authors carried out high-throughput sequencing of TCR beta. They applied it to CD8+ and CD4+ T cells obtained from blood. It was negative isolation that provided the CD8+ and CD4+ T cells, whereas TEMRA cells were enriched by FACS. Reverse transcription of about 0.5 to 1 ug RNA was carried out with random hexamers. A multiplex approach, immunoSEQ multiplex PCR, amplified TCR beta CDR3 across 54 Vbeta and 13 Jbeta. MiXCR, applied by TCRdb to the immunoSEQ multiplex PCR reads, yields one record per CDR3 protein. Of roughly 160,000 distinct CDR3 sequences in the sample, around 95% were seen once. The sample belongs to a study of CD8 T cells in Susac syndrome. Study-level results: TCR sequencing and HLA analysis covered a relatively small number of individuals.

V and J are TRBV7-9 and TRBJ1-2, with D uncertain. The sample comprised CD4+ T cells from PBMCs. This sequence was found in a human donor in good health. DNA for the CDR3: TGTGCCAGCAGCTACAACGCCCGGCCCGGGGTCTATGCCTACACCTTC. This translates into CASSYNARPGVYAYTF.